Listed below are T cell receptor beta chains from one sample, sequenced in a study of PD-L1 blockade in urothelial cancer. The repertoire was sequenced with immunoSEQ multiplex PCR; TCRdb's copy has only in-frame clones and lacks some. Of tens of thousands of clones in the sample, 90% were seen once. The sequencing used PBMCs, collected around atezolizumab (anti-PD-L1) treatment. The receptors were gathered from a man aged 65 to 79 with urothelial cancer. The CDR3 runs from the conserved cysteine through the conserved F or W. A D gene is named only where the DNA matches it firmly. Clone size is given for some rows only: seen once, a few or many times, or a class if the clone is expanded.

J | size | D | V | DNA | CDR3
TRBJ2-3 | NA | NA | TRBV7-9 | TGTGCCAGCCTCCGGGGTATAGGCACAGATACGCAGTATTTT | CASLRGIGTDTQYF
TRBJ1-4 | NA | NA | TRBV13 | TGTGCCAGCAGCCTCCCTGGGGGCGACGCTAATGAAAAACTGTTTTTT | CASSLPGGDANEKLFF
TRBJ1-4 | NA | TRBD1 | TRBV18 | TGTGCCAGCTCACCAGTTGACAGGGGGTTCAGGAAACTGTTTTTT | CASSPVDRGFRKLFF
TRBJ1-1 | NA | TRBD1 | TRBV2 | TGTGCCAGCACCGGGACAGTGAACACTGAAGCTTTCTTT | CASTGTVNTEAFF
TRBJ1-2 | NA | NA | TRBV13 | TGTGCCAGCAGCTTAGAGGCCAGGGAAGGCTACACCTTC | CASSLEAREGYTF
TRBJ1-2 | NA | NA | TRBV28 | TGTGCCAGCAGTTTATCGACAGCTAACTATGGCTACACCTTC | CASSLSTANYGYTF
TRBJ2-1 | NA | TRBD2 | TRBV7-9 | TGTGCCAGCACTTTATCGGGGGGCTCCTACAATGAGCAGTTCTTC | CASTLSGGSYNEQFF
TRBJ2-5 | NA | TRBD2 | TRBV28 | TGTGCCAGCAGTTTAAAGCTCGTTATTTTTGGCGGGAGCTATCAAGAGACCCAGTACTTC | CASSLKLVIFGGSYQETQYF
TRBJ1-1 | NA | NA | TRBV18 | TGTGCCAGCTCACCACAACAGTCCTTCATGAACACTGAAGCTTTCTTT | CASSPQQSFMNTEAFF
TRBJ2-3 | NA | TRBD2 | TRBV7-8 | TGTGCCAGCATGACTAGCGGGGTCACAGATACGCAGTATTTT | CASMTSGVTDTQYF
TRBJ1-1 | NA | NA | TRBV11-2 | TGTGCCAGCAGCTTAAATCGGGGAGGGACTGAAGCTTTCTTT | CASSLNRGGTEAFF
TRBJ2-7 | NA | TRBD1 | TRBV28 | TGTGCCAGCAGCCTGCGGGACAGGGCCTTTTCGTTC | CASSLRDRAFSF
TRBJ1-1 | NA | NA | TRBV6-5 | TGTGCCAGCAGTTACTCCCTGGGGGGGGCGGGTACTGAAGCTTTCTTT | CASSYSLGGAGTEAFF
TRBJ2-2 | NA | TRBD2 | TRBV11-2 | TGTGCCAGCAGCTTAGGAGCGGGGATATCGAACACCGGGGAGCTGTTTTTT | CASSLGAGISNTGELFF
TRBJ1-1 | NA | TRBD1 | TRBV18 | TGTGCCAGCTCACCTGAGTTGGACAGGTCGGCTGAAGCTTTCTTT | CASSPELDRSAEAFF
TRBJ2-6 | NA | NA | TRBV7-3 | TGTGCCAGCAGCTTACAGTACGGGGCCAACGTCCTGACTTTC | CASSLQYGANVLTF
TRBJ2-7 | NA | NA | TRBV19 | TGTGCCAGTAGTAGGCAGGGGACCTACGAGCAGTACTTC | CASSRQGTYEQYF
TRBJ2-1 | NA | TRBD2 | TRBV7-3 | TGTGCCAGCAGCTTAACTCAGAGCGGGAGCGGCAATGAGCAGTTCTTC | CASSLTQSGSGNEQFF
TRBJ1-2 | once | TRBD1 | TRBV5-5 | TGTGCCAGCAGCTGGATGGGACAGCCATTCTATTATGGCTACACCTTC | CASSWMGQPFYYGYTF
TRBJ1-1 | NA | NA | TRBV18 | TGTGCCAGCTCAGCGGTCGAGGGGGGGGCGAGGACTGAAGCTTTCTTT | CASSAVEGGARTEAFF
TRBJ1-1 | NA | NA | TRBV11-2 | TGTGCCAGCAGCCAAGCGAACACTGAAGCTTTCTTT | CASSQANTEAFF
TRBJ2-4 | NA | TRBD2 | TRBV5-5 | TGTGCCAGCAGCTTGGCGGCACTAGCGGGAGGTACTTCAGCCAAAAACATTCAGTACTTC | CASSLAALAGGTSAKNIQYF
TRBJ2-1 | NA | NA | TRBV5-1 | TGCGCCAGCAGCTTGGGACAGGCTAGCGGTTACAATGAGCAGTTCTTC | CASSLGQASGYNEQFF
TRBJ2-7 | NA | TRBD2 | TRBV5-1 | TGCGCCAGCAATCCAGCGGGAGGGCGGTACGAGCAGTACTTC | CASNPAGGRYEQYF
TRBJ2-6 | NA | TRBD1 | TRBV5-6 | TGTGCCAGCAGCCCCCCGGGACAGGGGGCGAGCGGGGCCAACGTCCTGACTTTC | CASSPPGQGASGANVLTF
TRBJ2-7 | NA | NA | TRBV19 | TGTGCCAGTAGTCCAAGACTACCCACCTACGAGCAGTACTTC | CASSPRLPTYEQYF
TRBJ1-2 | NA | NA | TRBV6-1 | TGTGCCAGCAATGGACAGAGACTATATGGCTACACCTTC | CASNGQRLYGYTF
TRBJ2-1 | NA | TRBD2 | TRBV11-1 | TGTGCCAGCAGCTTGTTCCGACTAGCGGGAGGTTTTAATGAGCAGTTCTTC | CASSLFRLAGGFNEQFF
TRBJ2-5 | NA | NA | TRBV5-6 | TGTGCCAGCCGCCGTAGAGGACTGGAGACCCAGTACTTC | CASRRRGLETQYF
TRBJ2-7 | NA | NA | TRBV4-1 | TGCGCCAGCAGCCAACGCGCAGGATCCTACGAGCAGTACTTC | CASSQRAGSYEQYF
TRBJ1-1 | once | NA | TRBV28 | TGTGCCAGCAGCCCCACCTTGGTTCGGGGGTCGGCTTTCTTT | CASSPTLVRGSAFF
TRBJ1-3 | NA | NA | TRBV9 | TGTGCCAGCAGAAGAGAACAGGGACCCGGAAACACCATATATTTT | CASRREQGPGNTIYF
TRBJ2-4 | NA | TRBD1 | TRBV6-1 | TGTGCCAGCAGCCTCGGGACAGGCAAAAACATTCAGTACTTC | CASSLGTGKNIQYF
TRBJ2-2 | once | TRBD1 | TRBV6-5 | TGTGCCAGCAGTTACGACGCCCGGACAGGGGGGGAGCTGTTTTTT | CASSYDARTGGELFF
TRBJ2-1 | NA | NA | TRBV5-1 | TGCGCCAGCAGCCCCCTCGGGGGAGCGGAATACAATGAGCAGTTCTTC | CASSPLGGAEYNEQFF
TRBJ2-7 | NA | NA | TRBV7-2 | TGTGCCAGCAGCCACAATGGCTACGAGCAGTACTTC | CASSHNGYEQYF
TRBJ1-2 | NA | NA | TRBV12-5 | TGTGCTAGTGGTTTGGTAGCAGGGCGGGGTGGCTACACCTTC | CASGLVAGRGGYTF
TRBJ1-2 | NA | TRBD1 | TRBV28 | TGTGCCAGCATCAAAGAGGGACAGAGAGCAGGAGGCTACACCTTC | CASIKEGQRAGGYTF